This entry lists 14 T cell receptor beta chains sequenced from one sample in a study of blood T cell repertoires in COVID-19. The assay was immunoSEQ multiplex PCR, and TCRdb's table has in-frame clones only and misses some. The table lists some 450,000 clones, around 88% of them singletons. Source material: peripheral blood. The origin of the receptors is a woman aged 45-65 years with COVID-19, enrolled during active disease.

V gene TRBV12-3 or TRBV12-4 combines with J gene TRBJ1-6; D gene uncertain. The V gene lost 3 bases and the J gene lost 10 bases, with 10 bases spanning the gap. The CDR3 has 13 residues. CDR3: CASSFHQESPLHF. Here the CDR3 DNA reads TGTGCCAGCAGTTTCCATCAGGAATCACCCCTCCACTTT.

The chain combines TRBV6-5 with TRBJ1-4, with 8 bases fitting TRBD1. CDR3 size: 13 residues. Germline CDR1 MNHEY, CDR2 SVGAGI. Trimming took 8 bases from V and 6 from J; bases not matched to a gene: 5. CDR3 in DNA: TGTGCCAGCGGGAACAGGGGGGATGAAAAACTGTTTTTT. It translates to CASGNRGDEKLFF.

This CDR3 is CASSLIGERQTNYGYTF. The CDR3 region has the DNA TGTGCCAGCAGCTTAATTGGAGAAAGACAGACTAACTATGGCTACACCTTC. The genes are TRBV7-8 and TRBJ1-2; possible D gene TRBD1, 5 bases. The germline CDR1 and CDR2 sequences are SGHVS and FQNEAQ. The CDR3 consists of 17 residues. Between the trimmed V and J ends, which lost 2 bases and 0 bases, there was a span of 16 bases.

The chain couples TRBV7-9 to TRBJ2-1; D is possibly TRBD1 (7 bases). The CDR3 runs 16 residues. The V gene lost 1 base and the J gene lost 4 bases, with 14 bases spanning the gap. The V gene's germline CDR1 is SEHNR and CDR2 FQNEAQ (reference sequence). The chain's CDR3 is CASSLVGGTVYNEQFF. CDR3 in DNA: TGTGCCAGCAGCTTAGTAGGGGGGACAGTATACAATGAGCAGTTCTTC.

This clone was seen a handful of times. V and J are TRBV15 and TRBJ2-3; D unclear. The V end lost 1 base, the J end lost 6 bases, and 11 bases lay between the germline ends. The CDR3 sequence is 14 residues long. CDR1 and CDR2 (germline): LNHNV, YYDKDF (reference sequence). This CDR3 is CATSRVLGRDTQYF. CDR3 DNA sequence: TGTGCCACCAGCAGAGTTCTAGGTCGGGATACGCAGTATTTT.

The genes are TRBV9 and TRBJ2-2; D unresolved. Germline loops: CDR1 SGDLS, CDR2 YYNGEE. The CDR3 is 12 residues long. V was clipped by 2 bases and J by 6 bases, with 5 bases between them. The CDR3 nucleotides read TGTGCCAGCAGCGTTCCGGCCGGGGAGCTGTTTTTT. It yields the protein CASSVPAGELFF. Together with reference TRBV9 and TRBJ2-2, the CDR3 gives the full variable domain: DSGVTQTPKHLITATGQRVTLRCSPRSGDLSVYWYQQSLDQGLQFLIQYYNGEERAKGNILERFSAQQFPDLHSELNLSSLELGDSALYFCASSVPAGELFFGEGSRLTVL.

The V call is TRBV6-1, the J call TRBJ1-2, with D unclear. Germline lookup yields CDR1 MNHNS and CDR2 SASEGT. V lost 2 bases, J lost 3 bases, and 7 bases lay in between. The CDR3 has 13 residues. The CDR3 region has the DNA TGTGCCAGCAGTGAACGGGATTACTATGGCTACACCTTC. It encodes CASSERDYYGYTF.

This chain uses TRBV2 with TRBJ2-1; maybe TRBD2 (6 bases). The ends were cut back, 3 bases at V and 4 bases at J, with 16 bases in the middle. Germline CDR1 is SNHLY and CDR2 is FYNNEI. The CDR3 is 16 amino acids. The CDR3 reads CASSEGTSHSYNEQFF. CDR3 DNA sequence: TGTGCCAGCAGTGAGGGGACTTCCCACTCTTACAATGAGCAGTTCTTC.

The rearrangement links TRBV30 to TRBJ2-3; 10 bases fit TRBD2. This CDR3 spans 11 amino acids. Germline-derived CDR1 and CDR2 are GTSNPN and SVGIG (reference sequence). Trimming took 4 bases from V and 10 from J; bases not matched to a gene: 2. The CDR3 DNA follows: TGTGCCTGGACTAGCGGGGGTGCGCAGTATTTT. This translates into CAWTSGGAQYF.

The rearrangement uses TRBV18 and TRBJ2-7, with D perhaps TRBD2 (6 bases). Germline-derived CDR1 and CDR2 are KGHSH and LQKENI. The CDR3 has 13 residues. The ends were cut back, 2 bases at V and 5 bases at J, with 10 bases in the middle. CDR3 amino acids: CASSPGRGDEQYF. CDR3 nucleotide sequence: TGTGCCAGCTCACCAGGGCGGGGCGACGAGCAGTACTTC.

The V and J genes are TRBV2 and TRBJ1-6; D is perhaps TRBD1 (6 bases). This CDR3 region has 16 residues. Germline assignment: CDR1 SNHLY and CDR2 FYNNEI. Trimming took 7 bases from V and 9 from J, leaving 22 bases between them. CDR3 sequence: CASIPRRGPTGSPLHF. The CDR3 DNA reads TGTGCCAGCATCCCAAGAAGGGGCCCGACAGGTTCACCCCTCCACTTT.

CDR3 region: CASSYDRGGSSPLHF. CDR3 DNA sequence: TGTGCCAGCAGTTACGATAGAGGGGGCTCTTCACCCCTCCACTTT. The chain combines TRBV6-5 with TRBJ1-6, with 7 bases that match TRBD1. This CDR3 is built from 15 residues. Germline-derived CDR1 and CDR2 are MNHEY and SVGAGI. V gave up 2 bases and J gave up 9 bases; unmatched junction bases: 7.

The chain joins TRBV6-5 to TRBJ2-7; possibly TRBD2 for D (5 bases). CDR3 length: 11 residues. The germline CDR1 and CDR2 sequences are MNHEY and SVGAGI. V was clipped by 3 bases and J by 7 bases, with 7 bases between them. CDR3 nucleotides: TGTGCCAGCAGTTATGAGGGAGAGCAGTACTTC. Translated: CASSYEGEQYF.

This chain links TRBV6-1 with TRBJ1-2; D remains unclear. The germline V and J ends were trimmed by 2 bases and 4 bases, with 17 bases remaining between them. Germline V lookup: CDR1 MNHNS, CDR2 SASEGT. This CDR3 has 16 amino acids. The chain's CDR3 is CASSESGNNLGYGYTF. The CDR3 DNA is TGTGCCAGCAGTGAATCGGGGAACAACTTGGGCTATGGCTACACCTTC.